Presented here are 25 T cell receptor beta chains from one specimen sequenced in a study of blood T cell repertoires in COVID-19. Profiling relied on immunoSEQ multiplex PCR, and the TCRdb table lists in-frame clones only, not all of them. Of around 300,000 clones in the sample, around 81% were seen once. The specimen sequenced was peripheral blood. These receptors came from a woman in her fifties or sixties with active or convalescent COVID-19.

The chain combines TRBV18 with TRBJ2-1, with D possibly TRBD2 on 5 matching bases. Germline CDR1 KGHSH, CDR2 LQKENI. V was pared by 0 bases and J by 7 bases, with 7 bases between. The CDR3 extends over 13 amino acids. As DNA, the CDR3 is TGTGCCAGCTCACCACCGGGAGTGAATGAGCAGTTCTTC. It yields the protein CASSPPGVNEQFF.

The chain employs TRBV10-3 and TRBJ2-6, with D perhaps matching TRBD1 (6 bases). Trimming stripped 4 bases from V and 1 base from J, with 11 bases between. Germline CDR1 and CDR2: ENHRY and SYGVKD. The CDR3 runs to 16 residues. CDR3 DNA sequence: TGTGCCATCAGTGGGGTAAGGGGGTCTGGGGCCAACGTCCTGACTTTC. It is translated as CAISGVRGSGANVLTF.

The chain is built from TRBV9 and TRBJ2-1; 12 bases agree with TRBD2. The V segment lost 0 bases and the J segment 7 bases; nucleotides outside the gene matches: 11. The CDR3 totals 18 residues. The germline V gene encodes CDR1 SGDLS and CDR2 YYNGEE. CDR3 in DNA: TGTGCCAGCAGCGTAGAGGGACTAGCGGGTTGGAAAGGGAATGAGCAGTTCTTC. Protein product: CASSVEGLAGWKGNEQFF.

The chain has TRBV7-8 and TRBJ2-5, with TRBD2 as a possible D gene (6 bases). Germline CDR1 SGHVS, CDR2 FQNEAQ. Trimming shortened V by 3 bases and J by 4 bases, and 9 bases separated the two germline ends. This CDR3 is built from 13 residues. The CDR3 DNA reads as TGTGCCAGCAGCTTTAAACTAGCAGAGACCCAGTACTTC. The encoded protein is CASSFKLAETQYF.

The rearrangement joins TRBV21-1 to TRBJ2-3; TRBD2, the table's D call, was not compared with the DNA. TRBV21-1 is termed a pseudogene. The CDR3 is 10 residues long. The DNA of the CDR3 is TGTGCCCTACCCCGAGATACGCAGTATTTT. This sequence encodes CALPRDTQYF.

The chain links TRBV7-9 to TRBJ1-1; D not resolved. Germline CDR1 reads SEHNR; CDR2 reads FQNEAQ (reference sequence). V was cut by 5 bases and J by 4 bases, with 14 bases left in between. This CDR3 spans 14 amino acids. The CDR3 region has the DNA TGTGCCAGCAGCCCCTCTACGGGGAGCACTGAAGCTTTCTTT. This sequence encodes CASSPSTGSTEAFF.

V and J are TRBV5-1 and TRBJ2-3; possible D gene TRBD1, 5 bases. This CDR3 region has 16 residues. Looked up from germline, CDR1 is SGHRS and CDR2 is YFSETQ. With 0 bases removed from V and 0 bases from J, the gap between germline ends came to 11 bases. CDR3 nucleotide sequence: TGCGCCAGCAGCTTGGCCCCGGCAGGGAGCACAGATACGCAGTATTTT. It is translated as CASSLAPAGSTDTQYF.

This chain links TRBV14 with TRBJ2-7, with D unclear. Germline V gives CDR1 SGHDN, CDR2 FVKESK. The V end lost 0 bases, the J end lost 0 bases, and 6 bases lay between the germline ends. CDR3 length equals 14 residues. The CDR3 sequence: CASSQEYNSYEQYF. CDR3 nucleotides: TGTGCCAGCAGCCAAGAATACAACTCCTACGAGCAGTACTTC.

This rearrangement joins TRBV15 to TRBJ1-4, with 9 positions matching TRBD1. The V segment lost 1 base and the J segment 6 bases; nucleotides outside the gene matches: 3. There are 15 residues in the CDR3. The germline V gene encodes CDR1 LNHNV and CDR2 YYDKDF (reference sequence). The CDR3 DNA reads TGTGCCACCAGCAGAGGGGGGACAGGGCATGAAAAACTGTTTTTT. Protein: CATSRGGTGHEKLFF.

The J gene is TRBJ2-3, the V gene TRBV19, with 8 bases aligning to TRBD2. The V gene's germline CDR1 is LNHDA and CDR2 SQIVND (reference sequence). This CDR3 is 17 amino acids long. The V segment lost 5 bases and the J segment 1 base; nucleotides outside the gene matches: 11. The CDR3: CASSGVPGLEGTDTQYF. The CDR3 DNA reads TGTGCCAGTAGTGGGGTACCGGGACTAGAGGGCACAGATACGCAGTATTTT.

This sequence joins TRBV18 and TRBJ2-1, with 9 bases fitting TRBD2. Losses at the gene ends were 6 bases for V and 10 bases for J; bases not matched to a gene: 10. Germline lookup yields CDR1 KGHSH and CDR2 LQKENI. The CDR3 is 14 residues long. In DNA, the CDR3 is TGTGCCAGCTCCGTTGGGACTAGCCCAGGAGAGCAGTTCTTC. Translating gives CASSVGTSPGEQFF.

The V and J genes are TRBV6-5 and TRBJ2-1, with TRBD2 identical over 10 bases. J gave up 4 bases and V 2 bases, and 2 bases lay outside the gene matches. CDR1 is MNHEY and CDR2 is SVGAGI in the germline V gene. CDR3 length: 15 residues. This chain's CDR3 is CASSYGLAVYNEQFF. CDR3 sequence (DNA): TGTGCCAGCAGTTACGGACTAGCGGTATACAATGAGCAGTTCTTC.

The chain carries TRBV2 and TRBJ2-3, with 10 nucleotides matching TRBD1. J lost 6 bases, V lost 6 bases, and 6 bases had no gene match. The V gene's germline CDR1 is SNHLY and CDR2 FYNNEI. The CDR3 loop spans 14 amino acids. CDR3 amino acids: CASSRDRGGDTQYF. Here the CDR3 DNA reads TGTGCCAGCAGCCGGGACAGGGGAGGGGATACGCAGTATTTT.

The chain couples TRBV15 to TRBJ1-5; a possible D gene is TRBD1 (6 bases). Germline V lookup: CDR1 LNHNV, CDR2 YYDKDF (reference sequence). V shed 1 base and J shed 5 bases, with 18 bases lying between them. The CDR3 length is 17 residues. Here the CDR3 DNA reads TGTGCCACCAGCAGAGCTCCGGGACAAGAAAACGATCAGCCCCAGCATTTT. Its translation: CATSRAPGQENDQPQHF.

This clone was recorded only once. Here the CDR3 reads CASSDQGSNQPQHF. The CDR3 DNA is TGTGCCAGCAGCGACCAGGGTTCCAATCAGCCCCAGCATTTT. The gene calls are TRBV7-2 and TRBJ1-5; D is possibly TRBD1 (5 bases). CDR1 and CDR2 from the germline V gene are SGHTA and FQGNSA. This CDR3 region has 14 residues. V was shortened by 5 bases and J by 3 bases, with 11 bases between the two germline ends.

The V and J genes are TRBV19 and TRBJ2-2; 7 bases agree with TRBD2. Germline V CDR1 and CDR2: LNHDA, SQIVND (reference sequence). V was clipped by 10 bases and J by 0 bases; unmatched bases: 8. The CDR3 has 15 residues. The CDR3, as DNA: TGTGCCACCACAACGGGGGGAGCGAACACCGGGGAGCTGTTTTTT. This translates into CATTTGGANTGELFF.

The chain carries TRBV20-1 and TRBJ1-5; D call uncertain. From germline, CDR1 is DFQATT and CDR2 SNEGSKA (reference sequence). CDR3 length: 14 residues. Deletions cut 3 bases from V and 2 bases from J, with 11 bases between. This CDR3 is CSASAGLRNQPQHF. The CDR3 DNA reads TGCAGTGCTAGTGCGGGTTTACGCAATCAGCCCCAGCATTTT.

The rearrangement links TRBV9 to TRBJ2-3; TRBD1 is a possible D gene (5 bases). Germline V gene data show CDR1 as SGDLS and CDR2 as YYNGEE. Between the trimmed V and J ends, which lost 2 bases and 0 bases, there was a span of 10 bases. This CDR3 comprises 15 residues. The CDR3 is CASSVRQTSTDTQYF. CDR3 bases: TGTGCCAGCAGCGTCCGACAGACTAGCACAGATACGCAGTATTTT.

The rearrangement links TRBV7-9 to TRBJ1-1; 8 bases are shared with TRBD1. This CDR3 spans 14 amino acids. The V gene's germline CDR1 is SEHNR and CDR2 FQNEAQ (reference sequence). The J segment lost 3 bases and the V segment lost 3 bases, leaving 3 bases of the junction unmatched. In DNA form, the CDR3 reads TGTGCCAGCAGCTTGGACAGGGCGGACACTGAAGCTTTCTTT. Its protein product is CASSLDRADTEAFF.

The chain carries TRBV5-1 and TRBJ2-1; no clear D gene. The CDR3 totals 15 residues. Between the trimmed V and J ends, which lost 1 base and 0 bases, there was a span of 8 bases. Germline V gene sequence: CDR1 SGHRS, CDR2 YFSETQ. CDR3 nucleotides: TGCGCCAGCAGCTTGTTCCCAGGCTCCTACAATGAGCAGTTCTTC. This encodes CASSLFPGSYNEQFF.

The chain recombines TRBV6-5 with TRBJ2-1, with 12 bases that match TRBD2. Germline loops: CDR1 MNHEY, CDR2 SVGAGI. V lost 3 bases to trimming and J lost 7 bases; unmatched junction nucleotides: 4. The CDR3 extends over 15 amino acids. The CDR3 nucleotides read TGTGCCAGCAGTTATCGACTAGCGGGAGCTAATGAGCAGTTCTTC. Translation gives CASSYRLAGANEQFF.

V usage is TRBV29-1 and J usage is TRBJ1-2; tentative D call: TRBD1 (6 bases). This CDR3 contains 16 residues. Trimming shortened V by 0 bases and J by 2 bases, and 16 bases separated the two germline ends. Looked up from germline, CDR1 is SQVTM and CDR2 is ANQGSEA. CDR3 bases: TGCAGCGTTGAAGATCCGGGGTCAGGGGCCAACTATGGCTACACCTTC. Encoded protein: CSVEDPGSGANYGYTF.

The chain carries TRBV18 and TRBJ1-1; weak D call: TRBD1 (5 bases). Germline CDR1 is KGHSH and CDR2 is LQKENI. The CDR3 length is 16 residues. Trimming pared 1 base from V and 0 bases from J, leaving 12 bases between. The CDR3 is CASSPLPGLMNTEAFF. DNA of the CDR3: TGTGCCAGCTCACCACTCCCGGGACTGATGAACACTGAAGCTTTCTTT.

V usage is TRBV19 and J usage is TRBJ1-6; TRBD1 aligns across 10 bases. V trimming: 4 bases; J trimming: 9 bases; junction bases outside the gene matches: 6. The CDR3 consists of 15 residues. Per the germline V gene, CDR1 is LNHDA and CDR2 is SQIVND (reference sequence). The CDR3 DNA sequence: TGTGCCAGTAGTACCAGGACAGGGGGTAGTTCACCCCTCCACTTT. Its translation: CASSTRTGGSSPLHF.

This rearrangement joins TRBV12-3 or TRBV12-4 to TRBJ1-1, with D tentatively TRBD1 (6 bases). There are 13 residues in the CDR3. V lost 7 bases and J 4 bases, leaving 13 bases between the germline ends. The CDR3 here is CASTGQPGTEAFF. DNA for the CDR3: TGTGCCAGCACCGGACAGCCGGGCACTGAAGCTTTCTTT.